This TCR beta chain was documented in a study of blood T cell repertoires in COVID-19. Using immunoSEQ multiplex PCR, the repertoire was profiled, and TCRdb retains in-frame clones only, with some absent. The table lists some 420,000 clones, 75% to 90% of them singletons, with roughly 1.1% in the top ten. Germline-derived CDR1 and CDR2 are SGDLS and YYNGEE. V was clipped by 4 bases and J by 5 bases; unmatched bases: 11. The CDR3 has 16 amino acids. Membership in each cohort depended on participant-reported clinical history. What was sequenced was PBMCs or T cells enriched from blood (not recorded which). This receptor was obtained from a young man who had recovered from COVID-19. The V gene is TRBV9, the J gene TRBJ2-1; 8 bases are shared with TRBD2. CDR3 sequence reads: CASSPRITGGNNEQFF. Here the CDR3 DNA reads TGTGCCAGCAGCCCTCGGATAACGGGAGGGAACAATGAGCAGTTCTTC.